This T cell receptor (beta chain) was observed in a study of blood T cell repertoires in COVID-19. Study background: Sample material is recorded as cDNA or gDNA derived from T cells, B-cell-depleted T cells, or PBMCs.

Sequenced by immunoSEQ multiplex PCR; TCRdb stores in-frame clones only, minus some. This sample has fewer than 250,000 clones, with 80% found just once. The table lists this clone with a few counts. Cohorts were assigned according to the clinical history that participants reported. The germline V and J ends were trimmed by 0 bases and 8 bases, with 10 bases remaining between them. CDR3 length equals 13 residues. Germline CDR1 is MNHNS and CDR2 is SASEGT. The receptor was derived from a middle-aged woman with acute COVID-19. What was sequenced was PBMCs or T cells enriched from blood (not recorded which). This rearrangement joins TRBV6-1 to TRBJ1-1; D is perhaps TRBD1 (6 bases). As DNA, the CDR3 is TGTGCCAGCAGTGAAGCTTTTGACAGGGAAGCTTTCTTT. Translation: CASSEAFDREAFF.